This TCR beta chain was found in a study of identical twins. Study conclusions and caveats: Memory repertoires lacked the insertion deficit that abundant cord blood beta clonotypes showed. Donors were not followed over many years; analysis was cross-sectional.

For this clonotype: The antigen is undetermined.

Unique molecular identifiers were present on the cDNA, which also gained a universal primer site by template switching. TCRdb used MiXCR to reprocess the 5' RACE reads, holding one entry per CDR3 protein. The sample contains about 340,000 distinct CDR3 sequences, around 12% of which appear only once. Trimming removed 1 base at V and 0 bases at J, with 9 bases between. The CDR3 spans 15 residues. Germline CDR1 is MNHNS and CDR2 is SASEGT. In addition, the sample was reused for a study of yellow fever vaccine responses in identical twins.

Sequencing was carried out using CD8+ T cells sorted from blood. The chain combines TRBV6-1 with TRBJ1-1; D gene unclear. The clonotype comes from a woman between 18 and 29 years old in good health. The CDR3 loop reads CASSEVEIMNTEAFF. The CDR3 region has the DNA TGTGCCAGCAGTGAAGTTGAAATTATGAACACTGAAGCTTTCTTT.